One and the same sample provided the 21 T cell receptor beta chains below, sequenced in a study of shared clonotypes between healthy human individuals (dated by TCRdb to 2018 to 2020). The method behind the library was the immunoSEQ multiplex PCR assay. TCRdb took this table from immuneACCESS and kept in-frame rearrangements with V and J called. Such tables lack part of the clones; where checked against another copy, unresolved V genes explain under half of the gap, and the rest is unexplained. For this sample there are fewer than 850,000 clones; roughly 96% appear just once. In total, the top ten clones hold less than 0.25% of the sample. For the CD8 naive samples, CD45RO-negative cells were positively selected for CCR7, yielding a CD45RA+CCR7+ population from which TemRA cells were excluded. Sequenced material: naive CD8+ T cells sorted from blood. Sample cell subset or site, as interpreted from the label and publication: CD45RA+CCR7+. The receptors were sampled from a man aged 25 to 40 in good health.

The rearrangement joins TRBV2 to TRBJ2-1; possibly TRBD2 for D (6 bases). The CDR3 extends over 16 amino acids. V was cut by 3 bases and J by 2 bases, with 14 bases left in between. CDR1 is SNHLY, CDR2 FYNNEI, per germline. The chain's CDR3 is CASSDAGTFPYNEQFF. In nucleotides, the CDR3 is TGTGCCAGCAGTGATGCTGGGACTTTCCCCTACAATGAGCAGTTCTTC.

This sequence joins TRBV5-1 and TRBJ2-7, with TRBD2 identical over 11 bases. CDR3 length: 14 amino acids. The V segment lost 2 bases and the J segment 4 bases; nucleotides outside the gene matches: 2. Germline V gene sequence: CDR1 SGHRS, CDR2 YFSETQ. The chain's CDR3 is CASSFRLAGYEQYF. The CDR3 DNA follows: TGCGCCAGCAGCTTCCGACTAGCGGGGTACGAGCAGTACTTC.

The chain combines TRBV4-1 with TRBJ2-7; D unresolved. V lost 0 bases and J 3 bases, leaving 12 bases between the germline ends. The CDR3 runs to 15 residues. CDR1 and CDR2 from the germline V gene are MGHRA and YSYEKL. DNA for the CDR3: TGCGCCAGCAGCCAAGATCTAGTTGGCAGCTACGAGCAGTACTTC. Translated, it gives CASSQDLVGSYEQYF.

The CDR3 DNA is TGTGCCAGCAGCTTAGAAATTGGTCTCTCCTACGAGCAGTACTTC. Translated: CASSLEIGLSYEQYF. This chain links TRBV11-2 with TRBJ2-7, with D uncertain. CDR1 and CDR2 (germline): SGHAT, FQNNGV. This CDR3 is built from 15 residues. Trimming took off 0 bases at V and 0 bases at J, with 9 bases between the two ends.

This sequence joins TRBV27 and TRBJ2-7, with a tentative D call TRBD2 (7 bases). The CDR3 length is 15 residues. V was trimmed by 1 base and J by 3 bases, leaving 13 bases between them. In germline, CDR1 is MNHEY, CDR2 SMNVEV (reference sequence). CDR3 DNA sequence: TGTGCCAGCAGTTTATGGGGCGGGGGCCACTACGAGCAGTACTTC. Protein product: CASSLWGGGHYEQYF.

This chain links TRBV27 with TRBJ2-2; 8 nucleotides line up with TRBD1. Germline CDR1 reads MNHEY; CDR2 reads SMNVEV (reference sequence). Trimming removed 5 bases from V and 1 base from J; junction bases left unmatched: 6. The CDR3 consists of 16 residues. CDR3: CASSTIGQGNTGELFF. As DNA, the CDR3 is TGTGCCAGCAGTACTATCGGACAGGGGAACACCGGGGAGCTGTTTTTT.

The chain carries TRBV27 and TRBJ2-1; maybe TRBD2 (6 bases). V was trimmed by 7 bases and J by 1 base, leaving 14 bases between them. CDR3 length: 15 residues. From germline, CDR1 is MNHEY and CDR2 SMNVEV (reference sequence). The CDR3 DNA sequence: TGTGCCAGCAATGTAGTGGGAGGATCCTACAATGAGCAGTTCTTC. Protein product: CASNVVGGSYNEQFF.

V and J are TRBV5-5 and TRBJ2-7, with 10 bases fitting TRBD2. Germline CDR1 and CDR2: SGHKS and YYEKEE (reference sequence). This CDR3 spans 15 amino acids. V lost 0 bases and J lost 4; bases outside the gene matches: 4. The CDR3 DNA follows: TGTGCCAGCAGCTTGGCGGCTAGCGGGAGTTACGAGCAGTACTTC. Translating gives CASSLAASGSYEQYF.

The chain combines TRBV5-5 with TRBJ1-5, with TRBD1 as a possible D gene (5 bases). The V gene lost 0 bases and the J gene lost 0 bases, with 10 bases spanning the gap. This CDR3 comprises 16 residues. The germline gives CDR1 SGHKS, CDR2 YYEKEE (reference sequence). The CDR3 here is CASSLGQGFSNQPQHF. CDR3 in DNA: TGTGCCAGCAGCTTGGGCCAGGGTTTTAGCAATCAGCCCCAGCATTTT.

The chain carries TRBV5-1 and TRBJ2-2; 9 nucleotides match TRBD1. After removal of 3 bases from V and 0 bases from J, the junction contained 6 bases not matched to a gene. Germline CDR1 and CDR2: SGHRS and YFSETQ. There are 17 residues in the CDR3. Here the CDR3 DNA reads TGCGCCAGCAGCTGGCGGACAGGGGAAGCGAACACCGGGGAGCTGTTTTTT. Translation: CASSWRTGEANTGELFF.

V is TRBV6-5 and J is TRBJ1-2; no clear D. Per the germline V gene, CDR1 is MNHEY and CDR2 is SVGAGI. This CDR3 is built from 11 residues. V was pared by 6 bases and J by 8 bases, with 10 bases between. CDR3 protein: CASRDSGGYTF. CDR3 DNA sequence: TGTGCCAGCAGAGATTCCGGCGGCTACACCTTC.

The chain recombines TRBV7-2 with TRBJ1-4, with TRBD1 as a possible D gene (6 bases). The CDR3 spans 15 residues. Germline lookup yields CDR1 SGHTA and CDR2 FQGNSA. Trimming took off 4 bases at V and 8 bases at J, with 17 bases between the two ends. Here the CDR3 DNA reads TGTGCCAGCAGCTCGGACAGCACGGGGAAGGAAAAACTGTTTTTT. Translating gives CASSSDSTGKEKLFF.

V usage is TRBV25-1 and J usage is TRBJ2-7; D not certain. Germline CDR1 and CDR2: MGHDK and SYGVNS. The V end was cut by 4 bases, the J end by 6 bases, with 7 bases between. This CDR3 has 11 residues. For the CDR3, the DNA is TGTGCCAGCAGTGCTGGGGTCGAGCAGTACTTC. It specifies CASSAGVEQYF.

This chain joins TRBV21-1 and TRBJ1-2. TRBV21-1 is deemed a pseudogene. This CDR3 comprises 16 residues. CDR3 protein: CASSPVRGSTNYGYTF. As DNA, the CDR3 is TGTGCCAGCAGTCCTGTCCGCGGGTCAACTAACTATGGCTACACCTTC.

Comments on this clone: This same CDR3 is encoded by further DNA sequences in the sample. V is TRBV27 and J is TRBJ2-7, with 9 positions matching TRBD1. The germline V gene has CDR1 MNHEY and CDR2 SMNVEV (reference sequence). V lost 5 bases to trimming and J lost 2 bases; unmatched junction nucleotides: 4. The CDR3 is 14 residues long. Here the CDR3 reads CASSPGTGPYEQYF. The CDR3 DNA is TGTGCCAGCAGTCCCGGGACAGGGCCCTACGAGCAGTACTTC.

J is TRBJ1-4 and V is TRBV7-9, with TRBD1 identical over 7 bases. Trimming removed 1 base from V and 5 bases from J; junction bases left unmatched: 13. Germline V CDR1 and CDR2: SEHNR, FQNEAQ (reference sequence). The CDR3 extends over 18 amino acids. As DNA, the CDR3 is TGTGCCAGCAGCTTAGTAGCCTCCGGGGGACAGAAGAATGAAAAACTGTTTTTT. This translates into CASSLVASGGQKNEKLFF.

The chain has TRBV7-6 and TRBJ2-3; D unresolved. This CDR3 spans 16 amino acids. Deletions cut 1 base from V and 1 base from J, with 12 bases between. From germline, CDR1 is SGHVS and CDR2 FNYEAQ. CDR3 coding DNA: TGTGCCAGCAGCTTAGAACTATCGTATCGCACAGATACGCAGTATTTT. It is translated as CASSLELSYRTDTQYF.

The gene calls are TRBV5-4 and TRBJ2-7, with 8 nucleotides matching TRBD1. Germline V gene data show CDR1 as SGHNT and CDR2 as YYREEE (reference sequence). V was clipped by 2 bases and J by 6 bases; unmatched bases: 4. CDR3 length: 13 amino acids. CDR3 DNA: TGTGCCAGCAGCTTTCAGGGGGCAATCGAGCAGTACTTC. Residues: CASSFQGAIEQYF. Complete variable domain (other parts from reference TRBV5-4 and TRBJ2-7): ETGVTQSPTHLIKTRGQQVTLRCSSQSGHNTVSWYQQALGQGPQFIFQYYREEENGRGNFPPRFSGLQFPNYSSELNVNALELDDSALYLCASSFQGAIEQYFGPGTRLTVT.

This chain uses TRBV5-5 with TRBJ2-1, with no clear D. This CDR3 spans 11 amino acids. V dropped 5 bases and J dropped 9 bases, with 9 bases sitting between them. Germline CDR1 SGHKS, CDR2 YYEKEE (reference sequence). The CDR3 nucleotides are TGTGCCAGCAGTCCAGGTGGTGAGCAGTTCTTC. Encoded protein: CASSPGGEQFF.

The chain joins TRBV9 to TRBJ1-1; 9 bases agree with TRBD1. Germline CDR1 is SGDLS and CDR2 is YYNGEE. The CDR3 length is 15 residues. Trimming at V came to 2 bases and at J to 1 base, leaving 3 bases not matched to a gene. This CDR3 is CASSVYRGRNTEAFF. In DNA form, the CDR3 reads TGTGCCAGCAGCGTCTACAGGGGGCGGAACACTGAAGCTTTCTTT.

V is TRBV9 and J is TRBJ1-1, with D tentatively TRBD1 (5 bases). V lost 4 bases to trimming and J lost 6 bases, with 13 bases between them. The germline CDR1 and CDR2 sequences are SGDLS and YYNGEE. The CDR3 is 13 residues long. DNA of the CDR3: TGTGCCAGCAGCCCTGACAGTGGTGCTGAAGCTTTCTTT. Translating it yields CASSPDSGAEAFF.